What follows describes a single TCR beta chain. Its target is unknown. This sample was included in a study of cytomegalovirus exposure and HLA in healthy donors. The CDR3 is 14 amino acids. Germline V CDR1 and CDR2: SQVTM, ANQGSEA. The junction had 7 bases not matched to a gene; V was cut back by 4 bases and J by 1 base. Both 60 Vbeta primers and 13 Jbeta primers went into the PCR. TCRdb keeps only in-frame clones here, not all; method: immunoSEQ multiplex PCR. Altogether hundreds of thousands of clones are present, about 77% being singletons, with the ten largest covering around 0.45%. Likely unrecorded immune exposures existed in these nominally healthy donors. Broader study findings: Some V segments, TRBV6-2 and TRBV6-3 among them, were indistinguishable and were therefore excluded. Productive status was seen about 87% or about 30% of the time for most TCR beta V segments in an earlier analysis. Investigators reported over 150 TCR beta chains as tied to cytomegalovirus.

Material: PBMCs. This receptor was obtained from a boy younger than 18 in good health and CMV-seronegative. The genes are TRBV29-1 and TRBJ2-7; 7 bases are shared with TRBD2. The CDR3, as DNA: TGCAGCGTTGTGGAGTGGGGGGGGTCCTACGAGCAGTACTTC. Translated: CSVVEWGGSYEQYF.